These 30 T cell receptor beta chains came from one sample sequenced in a study of PD-1 blockade in classical Hodgkin lymphoma. Time point indicated: cycle 4 day 1 (C4D1), after 5 to 7 weeks of nivolumab. There was relapse after autologous stem cell transplantation in every patient, and there was variation in brentuximab vedotin exposure. Data came from immunoSEQ multiplex PCR; TCRdb stores just in-frame clones and leaves some out. The sample holds about 24,000 clones; around 84% are singletons and the top ten take 5% to 7.5%. The material sequenced was peripheral blood mononuclear cells (PBMCs), taken before the fourth cycle of nivolumab. The receptors stem from a human donor with classical Hodgkin lymphoma.

Details on this clone: Compared with germline, one end of the junction differs, possibly owing to a read error. V and J are TRBV10-3 and TRBJ2-3, with 9 bases identical to TRBD2. This CDR3 region has 12 residues. Germline CDR1 reads ENHRY; CDR2 reads SYGVKD. This CDR3 reads CASSGSKDTQYF. DNA of the CDR3: TGTGCCAGTAGCGGGAGCAAAGATACGCAGTATTTT.

The chain uses TRBV28 and TRBJ1-2; D is unresolved. Looked up from germline, CDR1 is MDHEN and CDR2 is SYDVKM. V lost 3 bases and J lost 14, with 13 bases in between. This CDR3 region has 11 residues. The CDR3 reads CASSFGPIWTF. CDR3 in DNA: TGTGCCAGCAGTTTTGGCCCGATTTGGACCTTC.

The V gene is TRBV30, the J gene TRBJ1-2; the match to TRBD1 covers 9 bases. From germline, CDR1 is GTSNPN and CDR2 SVGIG (reference sequence). V lost 2 bases, J lost 4 bases, and 5 bases stayed unmatched. The CDR3 contains 14 residues. As DNA, the CDR3 is TGTGCCTGGAGTCGGACAGGGGTTAGCTATGGCTACACCTTC. Residues: CAWSRTGVSYGYTF.

The J gene is TRBJ1-5, the V gene TRBV18; D remains ambiguous. Germline assignment: CDR1 KGHSH and CDR2 LQKENI. The CDR3 covers 14 residues. The V end was cut by 3 bases, the J end by 2 bases, with 8 bases between. CDR3 sequence reads: CASSPRGGNQPQHF. CDR3 DNA sequence: TGTGCCAGCTCACCGCGTGGGGGCAATCAGCCCCAGCATTTT.

V usage is TRBV10-3 and J usage is TRBJ2-1, with D tentatively TRBD1 (6 bases). The CDR3 has 12 residues. Trimming removed 10 bases at V and 4 bases at J, with 11 bases between. The germline gives CDR1 ENHRY, CDR2 SYGVKD. As DNA, the CDR3 is TGTGCCACCAGGGACACTTACAATGAGCAGTTCTTC. Its translation: CATRDTYNEQFF.

The rearrangement joins TRBV7-9 to TRBJ2-6; D is undetermined. CDR1 is SEHNR, CDR2 FQNEAQ, per germline (reference sequence). V lost 5 bases to trimming and J lost 0 bases, with 5 bases between them. The CDR3 extends over 14 amino acids. The CDR3 nucleotides are TGTGCCAGCAGCCCTAGCTCTGGGGCCAACGTCCTGACTTTC. The encoded protein is CASSPSSGANVLTF.

The chain joins TRBV9 to TRBJ2-3; D unresolved. The CDR3 loop spans 17 amino acids. Between the trimmed V and J ends, which lost 4 bases and 0 bases, there was a span of 18 bases. CDR1 is SGDLS and CDR2 is YYNGEE in the germline V gene. The CDR3 DNA follows: TGTGCCAGCAGCTCCCAGGTTAAGGAGCCCAGCACAGATACGCAGTATTTT. Translating gives CASSSQVKEPSTDTQYF.

The chain combines TRBV9 with TRBJ1-2, with D unresolved. The germline V gene has CDR1 SGDLS and CDR2 YYNGEE. The CDR3 is 12 amino acids. V was clipped by 4 bases and J by 9 bases, with 13 bases between them. The CDR3: CASSLDFDSYTF. The CDR3 nucleotides are TGTGCCAGCAGCCTCGACTTTGACAGCTACACCTTC. The complete variable domain, with remaining parts taken from reference TRBV9 and TRBJ1-2, reads DSGVTQTPKHLITATGQRVTLRCSPRSGDLSVYWYQQSLDQGLQFLIQYYNGEERAKGNILERFSAQQFPDLHSELNLSSLELGDSALYFCASSLDFDSYTFGSGTRLTVV.

The rearrangement joins TRBV7-8 to TRBJ2-1; TRBD2 might be the D (6 bases). The CDR3 contains 16 residues. V gave up 4 bases and J gave up 8 bases, with 21 bases separating them. Germline CDR1 and CDR2: SGHVS and FQNEAQ. CDR3 in DNA: TGTGCCAGCAGCTCCCGTAGCGGTCTAGAGGTGGATGAGCAGTTCTTC. This codes for CASSSRSGLEVDEQFF.

The CDR3 sequence: CASSAYLSTDTQYF. CDR3 in DNA: TGCGCCAGCAGTGCCTACTTGAGCACAGATACGCAGTATTTT. The chain uses TRBV10-2 and TRBJ2-3; no firm D call. Germline loops: CDR1 WSHSY, CDR2 SAAADI. This CDR3 has 14 amino acids. The V end was cut by 4 bases, the J end by 0 bases, with 8 bases between.

This clone was detected a few times. The V and J genes are TRBV9 and TRBJ1-1, with TRBD1 as a possible D gene (6 bases). This CDR3 is 13 amino acids long. From germline, CDR1 is SGDLS and CDR2 YYNGEE. The V and J ends lost 4 bases and 1 base respectively, with 8 bases between them. The CDR3 protein is CASSPGQNTEAFF. The CDR3 DNA reads TGTGCCAGCAGCCCGGGACAGAACACTGAAGCTTTCTTT.

This chain connects TRBV27 to TRBJ2-1, with D perhaps being TRBD1 or TRBD2 (5 bases each). The CDR3 runs to 15 residues. Trimming removed 3 bases from V and 4 bases from J, with 13 bases in between. Per the germline V gene, CDR1 is MNHEY and CDR2 is SMNVEV (reference sequence). This CDR3 reads CASSFGDGLYNEQFF. The CDR3 DNA sequence: TGTGCCAGCAGTTTCGGGGACGGCTTGTACAATGAGCAGTTCTTC.

This clone was observed a handful of times. The rearrangement links TRBV6-5 to TRBJ2-2; D is uncertain. CDR1 and CDR2 (germline): MNHEY, SVGAGI. The CDR3 loop spans 15 amino acids. V lost 6 bases to trimming and J lost 0 bases, with 11 bases between them. DNA of the CDR3: TGTGCCAGCAGGGCAGGTGCTACGAACACCGGGGAGCTGTTTTTT. It specifies CASRAGATNTGELFF.

The chain uses TRBV7-2 and TRBJ2-2, with D uncertain. CDR1 and CDR2 (germline): SGHTA, FQGNSA. The CDR3 loop spans 11 amino acids. V was cut by 4 bases and J by 8 bases, with 5 bases left in between. The CDR3 DNA reads TGTGCCAGCAGCTACGGTGGGGAGCTGTTTTTT. Its protein is CASSYGGELFF.

The genes are TRBV10-3 and TRBJ1-1; D gene uncertain. Germline CDR1 reads ENHRY; CDR2 reads SYGVKD. The CDR3 spans 14 residues. The V and J ends lost 7 bases and 4 bases respectively, with 16 bases between them. The chain's CDR3 is CAITPQGSGTEAFF. CDR3 coding DNA: TGTGCCATCACCCCCCAAGGATCCGGCACTGAAGCTTTCTTT.

The CDR3 region is CASSFPRERGRTEAFF. CDR3 DNA sequence: TGTGCCAGCAGTTTCCCGCGAGAGAGGGGTCGCACTGAAGCTTTCTTT. The gene calls are TRBV28 and TRBJ1-1, with D possibly TRBD1 on 5 matching bases. This CDR3 spans 16 amino acids. V lost 3 bases, J lost 4 bases, and 18 bases lay in between. In germline, CDR1 is MDHEN, CDR2 SYDVKM.

The chain links TRBV19 to TRBJ2-7; weak D call: TRBD2 (7 bases). The CDR3 sequence is 15 residues long. The germline V and J ends were trimmed by 4 bases and 0 bases, with 13 bases remaining between them. The germline gives CDR1 LNHDA, CDR2 SQIVND (reference sequence). The CDR3 DNA is TGTGCCAGTAGTAGGGAGGGACAAGCCTCCTACGAGCAGTACTTC. Protein sequence: CASSREGQASYEQYF.

The chain has TRBV15 and TRBJ2-7; 11 positions agree with TRBD2. The CDR3 is 17 residues long. V trimming: 0 bases; J trimming: 2 bases; junction bases outside the gene matches: 6. Germline V CDR1 and CDR2: LNHNV, YYDKDF (reference sequence). This CDR3 is CATSRDLGLADPYEQYF. In nucleotides, the CDR3 is TGTGCCACCAGCAGAGACTTGGGACTAGCGGACCCCTACGAGCAGTACTTC.

V and J are TRBV7-9 and TRBJ2-5; a weak D match, TRBD1 (5 bases). CDR1 SEHNR and CDR2 FQNEAQ come from the germline V gene (reference sequence). The CDR3 has 15 amino acids. The V end was cut by 1 base, the J end by 4 bases, with 13 bases between. The CDR3 nucleotides read TGTGCCAGCAGCTTAGGCTTGGACAAGGGAGAGACCCAGTACTTC. Translated: CASSLGLDKGETQYF. Variable domain in full (rest from reference TRBV7-9 and TRBJ2-5): DTGVSQNPRHKITKRGQNVTFRCDPISEHNRLYWYRQTLGQGPEFLTYFQNEAQLEKSRLLSDRFSAERPKGSFSTLEIQRTEQGDSAMYLCASSLGLDKGETQYFGPGTRLLVL.

The CDR3 region has the DNA TGTGCCAGCTCCCCTGGACAGGTTGGTACTGAAGCTTTCTTT. Translation: CASSPGQVGTEAFF. The genes are TRBV18 and TRBJ1-1, with 7 bases that match TRBD1. Looked up from germline, CDR1 is KGHSH and CDR2 is LQKENI. The CDR3 runs to 14 residues. V trimming: 6 bases; J trimming: 5 bases; junction bases outside the gene matches: 9.

The chain recombines TRBV6-5 with TRBJ2-7, with 7 nucleotides matching TRBD1. The trim removed 2 bases at V and 3 bases at J, leaving 7 bases unmatched. CDR1 and CDR2 from the germline V gene are MNHEY and SVGAGI. The CDR3 length is 15 residues. In DNA form, the CDR3 reads TGTGCCAGCAGTTACCTCCGGGACAGTTACTACGAGCAGTACTTC. This codes for CASSYLRDSYYEQYF.

The J gene is TRBJ2-2, the V gene TRBV9; no definite D call. V lost 2 bases and J 3 bases, leaving 5 bases between the germline ends. The germline V gene encodes CDR1 SGDLS and CDR2 YYNGEE. There are 13 residues in the CDR3. This CDR3 reads CASSVDYTGELFF. CDR3 DNA sequence: TGTGCCAGCAGCGTCGACTACACCGGGGAGCTGTTTTTT.

This clone came up a few times. The gene calls are TRBV30 and TRBJ1-5; TRBD1 matches at 7 bases. The germline CDR1 and CDR2 sequences are GTSNPN and SVGIG (reference sequence). The CDR3 extends over 14 amino acids. V shed 2 bases and J 5 bases; nucleotides not matched to a gene: 6. CDR3 sequence (DNA): TGTGCCTGGAGTACAGGGGCTGGGGATCAGCCCCAGCATTTT. It specifies CAWSTGAGDQPQHF. The full variable domain, with the rest looked up from reference TRBV30 and TRBJ1-5, is SQTIHQWPATLVQPVGSPLSLECTVEGTSNPNLYWYRQAAGRGLQLLFYSVGIGQISSEVPQNLSASRPQDRQFILSSKKLLLSDSGFYLCAWSTGAGDQPQHFGDGTRLSIL.

This chain connects TRBV7-9 to TRBJ2-7; 7 positions match TRBD1. V lost 3 bases to trimming and J lost 4 bases; unmatched junction nucleotides: 6. CDR1 and CDR2 (germline): SEHNR, FQNEAQ (reference sequence). This CDR3 region has 14 residues. The CDR3 coding sequence is TGTGCCAGCAGCTTGAGGGGGCCCGTTTACGAGCAGTACTTC. Translating gives CASSLRGPVYEQYF.

V gene TRBV19 combines with J gene TRBJ1-3; unclear D gene. Trimming removed 7 bases from V and 9 bases from J, with 19 bases in between. The CDR3 contains 14 residues. Germline CDR1 LNHDA, CDR2 SQIVND (reference sequence). The DNA of the CDR3 is TGTGCCAGTAAAAAGGGAGCCGATCGCGGCACCATATATTTT. This translates into CASKKGADRGTIYF.

The V gene is TRBV5-1, the J gene TRBJ2-7; a possible D gene is TRBD2 (6 bases). CDR1 SGHRS and CDR2 YFSETQ come from the germline V gene. V gave up 4 bases and J gave up 6 bases, with 20 bases separating them. The CDR3 contains 15 residues. The DNA of the CDR3 is TGCGCCAGCAGCCCGAGAGAGGGAGGACTAACCGAGCAGTACTTC. Translating gives CASSPREGGLTEQYF.

The chain has TRBV28 and TRBJ1-1; maybe TRBD1 (5 bases). This CDR3 region has 13 residues. Germline V gene lookup returns CDR1 MDHEN and CDR2 SYDVKM. V gave up 4 bases and J gave up 6 bases, with 12 bases separating them. CDR3 DNA: TGTGCCAGCAGTTCCAGGGAAAACCCTGAAGCTTTCTTT. Translation gives CASSSRENPEAFF.

This chain connects TRBV6-5 to TRBJ2-1; 7 bases are shared with TRBD2. Trimming at V came to 8 bases and at J to 3 bases, leaving 7 bases not matched to a gene. Germline V gene data show CDR1 as MNHEY and CDR2 as SVGAGI. This CDR3 has 14 amino acids. CDR3 region: CASRSGGSYNEQFF. For the CDR3, the DNA is TGTGCCAGCCGTAGTGGCGGGAGCTACAATGAGCAGTTCTTC.

This chain joins TRBV4-1 and TRBJ1-4, with 11 bases matching TRBD1. This CDR3 is built from 17 residues. Trimming removed 3 bases from V and 7 bases from J; junction bases left unmatched: 10. Per the germline V gene, CDR1 is MGHRA and CDR2 is YSYEKL. DNA of the CDR3: TGCGCCAGCAGCCAGAAGGCCGGGACAGGGGGGGGTGAAAAACTGTTTTTT. Its translation is CASSQKAGTGGGEKLFF.

The rearrangement links TRBV2 to TRBJ1-5; D unresolved. The CDR3 has 14 amino acids. V shed 6 bases and J shed 6 bases, with 15 bases lying between them. Germline CDR1 and CDR2: SNHLY and FYNNEI. This CDR3 is CASRGWTTGQPQHF. The CDR3 DNA reads TGTGCCAGCAGAGGGTGGACTACTGGTCAGCCCCAGCATTTT.